The sequence of this TCR beta chain was determined in a study of T cells in localized non-small cell lung cancer (dated by TCRdb to about 2020). Regarding the study in general: The study analyzed T cell repertoires of over 200 early-stage NSCLC patients, comparing tumors and uninvolved tumor-adjacent lungs. The cohort consisted of about 240 treatment-naive NSCLC patients whose localized lung tumors had been resected. A mean age of 66.3 years was recorded for the NSCLC patients, of whom roughly 130 were male and more than 95 were female.

TCR beta CDR3 regions were sequenced from DNA using the immunoSEQ Assay. In the paper's pipeline: To compute T cell density, TCR beta template counts were normalized to usable DNA, which was estimated by amplifying housekeeping genes. Richness was estimated with the preseqR package, extrapolating to 400,000 templates for PBMC samples and 120,000 templates for tissue samples. Clonality was defined as one minus Pielou's evenness. To identify tissue-enriched TCRs, differential abundance testing was run on productive amino-acid clonotypes with a minimum total count of 5 and an alpha of 0.1. The Jaccard Index and the Morisita Overlap Index were used to quantify repertoire overlap between compartments. GLIPH grouped TCR beta CDR3s together with public tetramer-defined viral CDR3s, and a viral motif had to include at least three viral sequences and show V-gene enrichment. TCRdb holds this immuneACCESS table with in-frame rearrangements only. Some clones are missing; in checked studies, unresolved V genes explain under half, and the rest has no known cause. For V, J and clone size, that table is used; D and trimming come from the DNA. This sample holds under 40,000 clones; about nine tenths were observed only once. 4% to 4.5% of the sample is taken by the ten largest.

At diagnosis, peripheral blood, uninvolved tumor-adjacent lung and tumor were collected and were preserved as a mix of fresh-frozen and FFPE material. For TCR repertoire profiling, blood samples were analyzed in the form of peripheral blood mononuclear cells. On the study overall, not on this receptor specifically: A median of approximately 55 of the top 100 tumor clones were detected in paired uninvolved adjacent lung, and about 29 of these tumor clones were also found among the top 100 clones of the paired uninvolved adjacent lung. Longer overall survival was associated with higher blood T cell density, whereas shorter survival was associated with higher adjacent-lung clonality. Because multi-region tumor sequencing was not done, intratumor heterogeneity could not be ruled out. Because of the exploratory design, TCR variables were selected using unadjusted p-values without false-discovery rate correction. Uninvolved tumor-adjacent lung showed the highest T cell clonality, higher than tumor, which suggests more focused antigenic responses in the uninvolved tumor-adjacent lung.

Per the germline V gene (reference sequence), LNHDA is the CDR1 and SQIVND is the CDR2. The CDR3 goes from the cysteine to the phenylalanine over 17 residues. Only CDR3 DNA remains: 51 bases, in frame from the first base. The V and J ends are trimmed by 4 bases and 4 bases, leaving 22 bases between them. For this clone: Its antigen is still unknown. It has no much larger one-base neighbor in the sample; base qualities were not kept.

This TCR derives from a woman between 35 and 70 years old with stage I lung adenocarcinoma. The rearranged chain carries TRBV19 and TRBJ1-2; the D segment could be TRBD1, given 5 matching bases. The sample in question was peripheral blood, obtained before any cancer treatment. The DNA reads TGTGCCAGTAGTAGGGGGGAAAGGACCGCAGGAAGCTATGGCTACACCTTC. Its protein product is CASSRGERTAGSYGYTF.